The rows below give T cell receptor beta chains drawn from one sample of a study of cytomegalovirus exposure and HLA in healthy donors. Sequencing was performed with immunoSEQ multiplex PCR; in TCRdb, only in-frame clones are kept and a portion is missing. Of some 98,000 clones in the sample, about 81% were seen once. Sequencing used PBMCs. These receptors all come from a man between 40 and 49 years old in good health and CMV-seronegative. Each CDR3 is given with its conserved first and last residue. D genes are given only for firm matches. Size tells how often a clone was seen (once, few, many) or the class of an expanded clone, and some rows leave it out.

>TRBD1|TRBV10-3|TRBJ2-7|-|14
CAISYQTGGGEQYF
TGTGCCATCAGTTACCAGACAGGGGGCGGCGAGCAGTACTTC
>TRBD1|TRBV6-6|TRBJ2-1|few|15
CASINGDRGRNEQFF
TGTGCCAGCATCAACGGAGACAGGGGAAGGAATGAGCAGTTCTTC
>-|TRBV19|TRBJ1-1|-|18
CASSIMAGAPSMNTEAFF
TGTGCCAGTAGTATAATGGCAGGGGCGCCTTCCATGAACACTGAAGCTTTCTTT
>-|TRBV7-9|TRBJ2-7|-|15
CASSVGQPPGLEQYF
TGTGCCAGCAGCGTTGGACAGCCCCCCGGATTAGAGCAGTACTTC
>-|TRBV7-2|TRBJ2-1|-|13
CASSLSRDNEQFF
TGTGCCAGCAGCTTAAGCAGGGACAATGAGCAGTTCTTC
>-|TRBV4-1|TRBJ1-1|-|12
CASSLGTLEAFF
TGCGCCAGCAGTTTGGGGACATTGGAAGCTTTCTTT
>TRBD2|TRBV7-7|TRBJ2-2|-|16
CASSQGRGAHTGELFF
TGTGCCAGCAGCCAGGGGCGGGGGGCACACACCGGGGAGCTGTTTTTT
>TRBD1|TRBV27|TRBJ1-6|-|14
CASSLGQGNSPLHF
TGTGCCAGCAGTTTAGGACAGGGCAATTCACCCCTCCACTTT
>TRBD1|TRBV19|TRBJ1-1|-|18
CASSPRTGWGAGNTEAFF
TGTGCCAGTAGTCCAAGGACAGGGTGGGGCGCAGGGAACACTGAAGCTTTCTTT
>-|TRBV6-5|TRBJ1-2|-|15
CASSSRRTSPYGYTF
TGTGCCAGCAGCTCTCGTCGGACAAGTCCCTATGGCTACACCTTC
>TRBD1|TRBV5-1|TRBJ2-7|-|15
CASSPGTGIPYEQYF
TGCGCCAGCAGTCCCGGGACAGGGATCCCCTACGAGCAGTACTTC
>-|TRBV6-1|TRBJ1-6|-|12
CASSEVWGALHF
TGTGCCAGCAGTGAAGTGTGGGGAGCCCTCCACTTT
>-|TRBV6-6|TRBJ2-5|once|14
CASSYSNGQETQYF
TGTGCCAGCAGTTACTCGAACGGGCAAGAGACCCAGTACTTC
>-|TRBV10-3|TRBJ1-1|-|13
CAIRWDSNTEAFF
TGTGCCATCAGATGGGACTCGAACACTGAAGCTTTCTTT
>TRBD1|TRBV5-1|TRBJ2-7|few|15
CASSLTGGRRGEQYF
TGCGCCAGCAGCTTGACAGGGGGCCGGCGGGGCGAGCAGTACTTC
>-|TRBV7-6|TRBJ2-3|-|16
CASSLPRVSNTDTQYF
TGTGCCAGCAGCTTACCCCGGGTTTCTAACACAGATACGCAGTATTTT
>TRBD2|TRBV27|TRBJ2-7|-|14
CASSLKRGDYEQYF
TGTGCCAGCAGTCTTAAGCGGGGGGACTACGAGCAGTACTTC
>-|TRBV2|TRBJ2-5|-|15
CASRLPGTRAETQYF
TGTGCCAGCAGATTGCCCGGGACACGGGCAGAGACCCAGTACTTC
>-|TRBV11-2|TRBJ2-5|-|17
CASSVRSQGFGQETQYF
TGTGCCAGCAGCGTTAGATCGCAGGGTTTTGGCCAAGAGACCCAGTACTTC
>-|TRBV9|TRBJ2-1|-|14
CASSVGWGGDEQFF
TGTGCCAGCAGCGTAGGATGGGGCGGGGATGAGCAGTTCTTC
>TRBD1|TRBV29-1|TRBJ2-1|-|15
CSAGGTGGVYNEQFF
TGCAGCGCCGGAGGGACAGGGGGCGTCTACAATGAGCAGTTCTTC
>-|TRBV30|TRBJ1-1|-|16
CAWSVRKGHGNTEAFF
TGTGCCTGGAGTGTACGGAAAGGACATGGGAACACTGAAGCTTTCTTT
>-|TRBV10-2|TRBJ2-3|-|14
CASSGPRTADTQYF
TGCGCCAGCAGTGGACCGAGGACAGCAGATACGCAGTATTTT
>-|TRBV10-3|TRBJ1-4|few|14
CAISNTATNEKLFF
TGTGCCATCAGTAACACAGCAACTAATGAAAAACTGTTTTTT
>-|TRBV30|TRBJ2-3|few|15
CAWRRTASRTDTQYF
TGTGCCTGGAGAAGGACAGCCTCCCGCACAGATACGCAGTATTTT
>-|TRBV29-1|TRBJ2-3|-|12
CSVAFGTDTQYF
TGCAGCGTTGCTTTTGGCACAGATACGCAGTATTTT
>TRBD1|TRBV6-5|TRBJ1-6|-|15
CASSFRDRADSPLHF
TGTGCCAGCAGCTTCCGGGACAGGGCGGATTCACCCCTCCACTTT
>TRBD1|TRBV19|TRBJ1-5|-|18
CASRDDRRDRGLNQPQHF
TGTGCCAGTAGAGACGATAGGCGTGACAGGGGCCTCAATCAGCCCCAGCATTTT
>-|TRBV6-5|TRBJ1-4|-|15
CASKSTGPRNEKLFF
TGTGCCAGCAAAAGTACAGGGCCTCGTAATGAAAAACTGTTTTTT
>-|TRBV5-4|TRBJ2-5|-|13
CASSSDWAETQYF
TGTGCCAGCAGCTCGGACTGGGCAGAGACCCAGTACTTC
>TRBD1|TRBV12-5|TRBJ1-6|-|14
CASGLGTGTLGLHF
TGTGCTAGTGGTCTCGGGACAGGGACTTTAGGGCTCCACTTT
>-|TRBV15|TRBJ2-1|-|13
CATGPGSYNEQFF
TGTGCCACCGGCCCGGGGTCCTACAATGAGCAGTTCTTC